Listed below are T cell receptor beta chains from one sample, sequenced in a study of blood T cell repertoires in COVID-19. The method was immunoSEQ multiplex PCR; TCRdb's version includes in-frame clones alone and lacks a portion of them. The table records fewer than 350,000 clones, around 90% of them present only once. Sequenced sample: PBMCs or T cells enriched from blood (not recorded which). The receptors shown here come from a woman between 18 and 30 years old with acute COVID-19. CDR3s include the opening cysteine and the closing phenylalanine or tryptophan. A D gene is named only where the DNA matches it firmly. Not every row has a clone size; where given, it reads once, few, many or a size class.

j_call: TRBJ1-5; clone_size: NA; v_call: TRBV7-9; d_call: TRBD1; cdr3_aa: CASSSQGGVNQPQHF; cdr3_nt: TGTGCCAGCAGCTCCCAGGGGGGAGTCAATCAGCCCCAGCATTTT
j_call: TRBJ2-7; clone_size: NA; v_call: TRBV5-5; d_call: TRBD2; cdr3_aa: CASSTLAGDSYEQYF; cdr3_nt: TGTGCCAGCAGTACACTAGCGGGGGACTCCTACGAGCAGTACTTC
j_call: TRBJ2-5; clone_size: NA; v_call: TRBV7-9; d_call: NA; cdr3_aa: CASSLAVGGETQYF; cdr3_nt: TGTGCCAGCAGCTTGGCGGTGGGAGGAGAGACCCAGTACTTC
j_call: TRBJ2-1; clone_size: NA; v_call: TRBV5-1; d_call: TRBD2; cdr3_aa: CASKRTSGSSYNEQFF; cdr3_nt: TGCGCCAGCAAACGGACTAGCGGGAGCTCCTACAATGAGCAGTTCTTC
j_call: TRBJ1-5; clone_size: NA; v_call: TRBV30; d_call: TRBD1; cdr3_aa: CAWSGQGAGRPQHF; cdr3_nt: TGTGCCTGGAGCGGACAGGGGGCTGGCCGGCCCCAGCATTTT
j_call: TRBJ2-2; clone_size: NA; v_call: TRBV9; d_call: TRBD2; cdr3_aa: CASSVVGLAGSTGELFF; cdr3_nt: TGTGCCAGCAGCGTAGTAGGACTAGCGGGGTCCACCGGGGAGCTGTTTTTT
j_call: TRBJ2-1; clone_size: NA; v_call: TRBV6-6; d_call: TRBD2; cdr3_aa: CASSYLSSGRIEQFF; cdr3_nt: TGTGCCAGCAGTTATTTGTCTAGCGGGAGGATTGAGCAGTTCTTC
j_call: TRBJ1-2; clone_size: NA; v_call: TRBV29-1; d_call: NA; cdr3_aa: CSVAFWGEIAF; cdr3_nt: TGCAGCGTTGCTTTCTGGGGGGAGATCGCCTTC
j_call: TRBJ2-2; clone_size: NA; v_call: TRBV28; d_call: TRBD1; cdr3_aa: CASSLLGQTNTGELFF; cdr3_nt: TGTGCCAGCAGTTTATTGGGACAGACGAACACCGGGGAGCTGTTTTTT
j_call: TRBJ2-1; clone_size: NA; v_call: TRBV5-1; d_call: TRBD2; cdr3_aa: CASSTWRGVAGASYNEQFF; cdr3_nt: TGCGCCAGCAGCACTTGGAGAGGGGTAGCGGGAGCCTCCTACAATGAGCAGTTCTTC
j_call: TRBJ2-2; clone_size: NA; v_call: TRBV6-4; d_call: TRBD2; cdr3_aa: CASKRTSDTGELFF; cdr3_nt: TGTGCCAGCAAGAGGACTAGCGACACCGGGGAGCTGTTTTTT
j_call: TRBJ1-2; clone_size: NA; v_call: TRBV28; d_call: NA; cdr3_aa: CASSSLYGYTF; cdr3_nt: TGTGCCAGCAGTTCACTCTATGGCTACACCTTC
j_call: TRBJ1-1; clone_size: once; v_call: TRBV5-4; d_call: TRBD1; cdr3_aa: CASSLNPNGQGSRAEAFF; cdr3_nt: TGTGCCAGCAGCTTGAATCCCAACGGACAGGGAAGTCGCGCTGAAGCTTTCTTT
j_call: TRBJ1-4; clone_size: NA; v_call: TRBV6-1; d_call: NA; cdr3_aa: CATSTATNEKLFF; cdr3_nt: TGTGCCACCTCGACAGCAACTAATGAAAAACTGTTTTTT